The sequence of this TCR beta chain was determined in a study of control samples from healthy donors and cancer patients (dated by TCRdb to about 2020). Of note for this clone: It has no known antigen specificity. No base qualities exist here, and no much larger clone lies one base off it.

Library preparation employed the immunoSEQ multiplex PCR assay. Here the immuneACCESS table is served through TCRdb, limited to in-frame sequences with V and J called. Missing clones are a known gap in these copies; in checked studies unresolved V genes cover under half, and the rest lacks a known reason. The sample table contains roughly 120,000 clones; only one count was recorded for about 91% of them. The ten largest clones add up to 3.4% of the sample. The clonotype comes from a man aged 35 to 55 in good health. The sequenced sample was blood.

The nucleotide sequence reads TGTGCCAGCAGCGAACAGGGCCCCGGCACTGAAGCTTTCTTT. Translated, this gives CASSEQGPGTEAFF. The chain is encoded by TRBV6-2 or TRBV6-3 joined to TRBJ1-1; TRBD1 is possibly the D segment (6 matching bases). Sequences MNHEY (CDR1) and SVGEGT (CDR2) are obtained from the germline V gene. From cysteine to phenylalanine, the CDR3 is 14 amino acids long. The kept DNA is CDR3 alone, 42 bases in frame from the first base. V loses 6 bases, J loses 4 bases, and the germline ends lie 15 bases apart.